This T cell receptor beta chain came from a study of cytomegalovirus exposure and HLA in healthy donors. Study-level findings and limits: Researchers catalogued roughly 170 TCR beta chains as cytomegalovirus-associated.

The CDR3 sequence is 13 residues long. V lost 4 bases and J 7 bases, leaving 10 bases between the germline ends. Germline CDR1 MDHEN, CDR2 SYDVKM. PCR was performed using 60 Vbeta and 13 Jbeta primers. The table came from immunoSEQ multiplex PCR; TCRdb's copy has only in-frame clones and leaves some out. Altogether tens of thousands of clones are present, around 76% being singletons, with the ten largest covering 7% to 10%. Remarks on this clone: Antigen: not known.

The clonotype originates from a woman aged 25-40 years in good health and CMV-seropositive. Source material: PBMCs. J is TRBJ1-4 and V is TRBV28; TRBD1 might be the D (5 bases). The CDR3: CASSWGGTEKLFF. The CDR3, as DNA: TGTGCCAGCAGTTGGGGGGGAACTGAAAAACTGTTTTTT.